These T cell receptor beta chains were read from a single sample in a study of T cell repertoires in cytomegalovirus infection. TCRdb recomputed calls from the reads with MiXCR, one row per CDR3 protein. The sample includes roughly 230,000 distinct CDR3 sequences, approximately 7% of them seen just once. Source material: PBMCs. The source of these receptors is a human donor in good health (CMV status not recorded). Some clones in this sample may be carry-over from other donors' samples. Each CDR3 is given with its conserved first and last residue. A D gene is named only where the DNA matches it firmly. Expanded clones get a size class; other rows say once, few or many, or leave the size out.

CDR3 length	J gene	V gene	clone size	D gene	CDR3 DNA	CDR3 protein
14	TRBJ2-7	TRBV14	many	NA	TGTGCCAGCAGCCAACGGGGATTATCCTACGAGCAGTACTTC	CASSQRGLSYEQYF
15	TRBJ2-3	TRBV28	many	NA	TGTGCCAGCAGTGCCTCCGGGTTAAGCACAGATACGCAGTATTTT	CASSASGLSTDTQYF
16	TRBJ2-1	TRBV7-9	many	NA	TGTGCCAGCAGCTTATTTCAAGGGTTCTCCTACAATGAGCAGTTCTTC	CASSLFQGFSYNEQFF
13	TRBJ2-7	TRBV20-1	NA	NA	TGCAGTGCCGACGACCGGTCCTCCTACGAGCAGTACTTC	CSADDRSSYEQYF
15	TRBJ1-2	TRBV9	few	TRBD1	TGTGCCAGCAGCGGCTACAGGGGGGGGGACTATGGCTACACCTTC	CASSGYRGGDYGYTF
14	TRBJ2-5	TRBV5-1	few	TRBD2	TGCGCCAGCAGCCGGACTAGCGGGAAAGAGACCCAGTACTTC	CASSRTSGKETQYF
16	TRBJ1-6	TRBV6-2/TRBV6-3	NA	TRBD1	TGTGCCAGCAGTTATATCCAGGGGGCTAATAATTCACCCCTCCACTTT	CASSYIQGANNSPLHF
16	TRBJ2-1	TRBV30	NA	TRBD1	TGTGCCTGGAGTTTTTCAAACAGGGGTTACTACAATGAGCAGTTCTTC	CAWSFSNRGYYNEQFF
14	TRBJ1-2	TRBV28	many	NA	TGTGCCAGCAGTTTATCGGCGGGGATCTATGGCTACACCTTC	CASSLSAGIYGYTF
14	TRBJ1-1	TRBV7-9	many	NA	TGTGCCAGCAGCTTACAGGGATCCGTGACTGAAGCTTTCTTT	CASSLQGSVTEAFF
16	TRBJ2-3	TRBV6-1	many	TRBD1	TGTGCCAGCAGTCATGGGACAGGGGGCCTCTCAGATACGCAGTATTTT	CASSHGTGGLSDTQYF
17	TRBJ2-1	TRBV6-5	many	TRBD2	TGTGCCAGCAGTACAAAAAGACTAGCGGGGAATTACAATGAGCAGTTCTTC	CASSTKRLAGNYNEQFF
16	TRBJ2-7	TRBV28	many	NA	TGTGCCAGCAGTTTCTCTTCAGGGAGGAGCTCCTACGAGCAGTACTTC	CASSFSSGRSSYEQYF
14	TRBJ2-3	TRBV29-1	NA	TRBD2	TGCAGCGTTGAAGGGGGGACTAGAGGAGATACGCAGTATTTT	CSVEGGTRGDTQYF
15	TRBJ2-1	TRBV6-2/TRBV6-3	many	TRBD2	TGTGCCAGCAGTCCTATTGGCGGGGGGGCCGGTGAGCAGTTCTTC	CASSPIGGGAGEQFF
15	TRBJ1-4	TRBV13	many	NA	TGTGCCAGCAGCCTCAGACGGTCAACTAATGAAAAACTGTTTTTT	CASSLRRSTNEKLFF
12	TRBJ1-5	TRBV7-2	many	NA	TGTGCCAGCAGCTCTCAAAATCAGCCCCAGCATTTT	CASSSQNQPQHF
13	TRBJ2-7	TRBV6-2/TRBV6-3	NA	NA	TGTGCCAGCAGTTACTCGAGTGACGGCGAGCAGTACTTC	CASSYSSDGEQYF
18	TRBJ2-5	TRBV7-2	many	TRBD2	TGTGCCAGCAGCTTAGGGGGGTCTAGCGGGGGATTAGGGGAGACCCAGTACTTC	CASSLGGSSGGLGETQYF
13	TRBJ2-2	TRBV11-2	many	NA	TGTGCCAGCAGCACACTAAACACCGGGGAGCTGTTTTTT	CASSTLNTGELFF
14	TRBJ1-1	TRBV7-2	many	NA	TGTGCCAGCAGCTTTTGGGGCTCAAACACTGAAGCTTTCTTT	CASSFWGSNTEAFF
15	TRBJ2-3	TRBV5-1	many	NA	TGCGCCAGCAGCTTGGCAGGGGTCGGCACAGATACGCAGTATTTT	CASSLAGVGTDTQYF
14	TRBJ2-1	TRBV2	many	NA	TGTGCCAGTTGCCGGGACTTCTCCTACAATGAGCAGTTCTTC	CASCRDFSYNEQFF
16	TRBJ2-7	TRBV9	many	NA	TGTGCCAGCAGCCCCCACCTTCGGGGGACCTCCTACGAGCAGTACTTC	CASSPHLRGTSYEQYF
12	TRBJ2-3	TRBV6-1	many	NA	TGTGCCAGCAGTGATAAAACAGATACGCAGTATTTT	CASSDKTDTQYF
16	TRBJ1-1	TRBV27	many	NA	TGTGCCAGCAGTGTGATGACCCGGGGAGGGGGCACTGAAGCTTTCTTT	CASSVMTRGGGTEAFF
16	TRBJ2-2	TRBV7-9	many	NA	TGTGCCAGCAGCAAACGGACAGCTCTTAACACCGGGGAGCTGTTTTTT	CASSKRTALNTGELFF
16	TRBJ2-3	TRBV7-2	many	TRBD2	TGTGCCAGCAGCTCCGGTGAAGCGGGGGAAACCGATACGCAGTATTTT	CASSSGEAGETDTQYF
14	TRBJ1-5	TRBV20-1	many	NA	TGCAGTGCCACTACCCTCCCAGGCTATCAGCCCCAGCATTTT	CSATTLPGYQPQHF
14	TRBJ2-7	TRBV7-2	many	TRBD2	TGTGCCAGCAGCTCGTTGGGACTAGCATTCGAGCAGTACTTC	CASSSLGLAFEQYF
14	TRBJ2-2	TRBV7-8	many	NA	TGTGCCAGCAGCTTAGCTCTAGCTCCCGGGGAGCTGTTTTTT	CASSLALAPGELFF
14	TRBJ1-2	TRBV2	many	TRBD1	TGTGCCAGCAGTGTCAACAGGGGGCTGAGCGGCTACACCTTC	CASSVNRGLSGYTF
17	TRBJ2-1	TRBV20-1	NA	TRBD2	TGCAGTGCTAGAGATTGGTCGGGGGGACTAGGCTCTCATGAGCAGTTCTTC	CSARDWSGGLGSHEQFF
14	TRBJ2-7	TRBV18	many	TRBD1	TGTGCCAGCTCACCCTCGACAGGGAACTACGAGCAGTACTTC	CASSPSTGNYEQYF
17	TRBJ1-1	TRBV5-1	many	NA	TGCGCCAGCAGCGCCGGGACCCTCGATCGGGAGAACACTGAAGCTTTCTTT	CASSAGTLDRENTEAFF
11	TRBJ2-1	TRBV6-6	many	NA	TGTGCCAGCAGTCGGGACTCCGGCGCGTTCTTC	CASSRDSGAFF
14	TRBJ2-5	TRBV6-5	many	TRBD2	TGTGCCAGCATTGGGACCCGGCGGGGGGCGACCCAGTACTTC	CASIGTRRGATQYF
15	TRBJ2-1	TRBV9	many	NA	TGTGCCAGCAGCCCCCAAATAGCGGCGTACAATGAGCAGTTCTTC	CASSPQIAAYNEQFF
13	TRBJ1-2	TRBV20-1	many	TRBD1	TGCAGTGTTGGACAGGCACTCACCTATGGCTACACCTTC	CSVGQALTYGYTF
12	TRBJ1-1	TRBV29-1	few	NA	TGCAGCGTTGAGAACGTAAACACTGAAGCTTTCTTT	CSVENVNTEAFF
13	TRBJ1-5	TRBV7-2	many	NA	TGTGCCAGCAGCTTAGGGGAGTTAAGGCCCCAGCATTTT	CASSLGELRPQHF
13	TRBJ2-5	TRBV5-1	NA	NA	TGCGCCAGCAGGTTGGACAGTCAAGAGACCCAGTACTTC	CASRLDSQETQYF